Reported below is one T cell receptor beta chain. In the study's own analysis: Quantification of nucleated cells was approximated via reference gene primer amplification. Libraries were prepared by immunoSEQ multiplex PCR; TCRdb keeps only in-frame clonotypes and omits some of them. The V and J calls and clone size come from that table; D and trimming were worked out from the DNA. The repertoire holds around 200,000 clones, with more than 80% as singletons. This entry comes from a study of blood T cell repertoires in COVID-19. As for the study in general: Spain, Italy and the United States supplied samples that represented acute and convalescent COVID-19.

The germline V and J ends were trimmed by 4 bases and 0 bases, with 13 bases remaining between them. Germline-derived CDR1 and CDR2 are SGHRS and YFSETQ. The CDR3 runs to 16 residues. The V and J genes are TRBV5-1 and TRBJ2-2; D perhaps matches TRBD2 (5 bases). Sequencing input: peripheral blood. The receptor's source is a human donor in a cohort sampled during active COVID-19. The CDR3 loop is CASSPGSSSNTGELFF. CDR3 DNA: TGCGCCAGCAGCCCTGGGAGTTCCTCGAACACCGGGGAGCTGTTTTTT.